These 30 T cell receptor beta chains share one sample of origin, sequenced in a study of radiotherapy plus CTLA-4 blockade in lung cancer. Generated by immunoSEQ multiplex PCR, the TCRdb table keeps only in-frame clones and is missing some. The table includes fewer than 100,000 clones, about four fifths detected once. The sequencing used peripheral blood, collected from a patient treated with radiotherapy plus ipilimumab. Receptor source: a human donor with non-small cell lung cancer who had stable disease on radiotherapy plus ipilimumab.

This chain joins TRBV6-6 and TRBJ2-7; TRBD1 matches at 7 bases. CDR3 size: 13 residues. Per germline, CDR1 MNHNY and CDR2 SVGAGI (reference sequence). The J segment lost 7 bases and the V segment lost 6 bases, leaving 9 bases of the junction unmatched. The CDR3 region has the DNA TGTGCCAGCAGCATCGACAGGGCGCGAGAGCAGTACTTC. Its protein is CASSIDRAREQYF.

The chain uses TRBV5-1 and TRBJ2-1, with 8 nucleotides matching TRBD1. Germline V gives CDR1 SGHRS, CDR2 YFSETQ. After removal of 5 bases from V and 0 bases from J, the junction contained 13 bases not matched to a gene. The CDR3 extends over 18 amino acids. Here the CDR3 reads CASSYPGTGIGSYNEQFF. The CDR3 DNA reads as TGCGCCAGCAGTTATCCCGGGACAGGAATCGGCTCCTACAATGAGCAGTTCTTC.

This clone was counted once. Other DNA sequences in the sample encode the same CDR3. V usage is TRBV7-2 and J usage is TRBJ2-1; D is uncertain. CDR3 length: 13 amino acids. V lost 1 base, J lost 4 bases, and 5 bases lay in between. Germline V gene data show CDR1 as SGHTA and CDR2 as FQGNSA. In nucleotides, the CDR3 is TGTGCCAGCAGCTTAGTCCGGTACAATGAGCAGTTCTTC. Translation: CASSLVRYNEQFF.

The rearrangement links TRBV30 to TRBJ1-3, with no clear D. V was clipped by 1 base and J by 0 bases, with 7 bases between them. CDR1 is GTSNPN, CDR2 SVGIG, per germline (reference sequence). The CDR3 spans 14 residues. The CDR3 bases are TGTGCCTGGAGTGCGGGCGACTCTGGAAACACCATATATTTT. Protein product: CAWSAGDSGNTIYF. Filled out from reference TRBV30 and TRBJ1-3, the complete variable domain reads SQTIHQWPATLVQPVGSPLSLECTVEGTSNPNLYWYRQAAGRGLQLLFYSVGIGQISSEVPQNLSASRPQDRQFILSSKKLLLSDSGFYLCAWSAGDSGNTIYFGEGSWLTVV.

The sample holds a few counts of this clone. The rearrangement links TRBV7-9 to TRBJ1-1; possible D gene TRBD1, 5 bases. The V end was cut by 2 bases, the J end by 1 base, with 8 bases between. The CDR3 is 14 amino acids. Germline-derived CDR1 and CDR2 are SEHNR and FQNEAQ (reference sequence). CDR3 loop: CASSLLGGNTEAFF. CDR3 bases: TGTGCCAGCAGCTTACTCGGGGGGAACACTGAAGCTTTCTTT.

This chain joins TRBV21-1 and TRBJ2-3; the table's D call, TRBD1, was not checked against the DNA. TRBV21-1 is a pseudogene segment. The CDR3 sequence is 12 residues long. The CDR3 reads CASSKDSDTQYF. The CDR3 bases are TGTGCCAGCAGCAAGGACAGTGATACGCAGTATTTT.

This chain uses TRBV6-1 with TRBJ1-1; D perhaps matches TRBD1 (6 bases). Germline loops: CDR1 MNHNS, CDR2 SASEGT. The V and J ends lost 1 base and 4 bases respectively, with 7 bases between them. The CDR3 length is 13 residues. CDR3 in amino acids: CASSEVRGTEAFF. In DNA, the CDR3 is TGTGCCAGCAGTGAAGTCAGGGGCACTGAAGCTTTCTTT.

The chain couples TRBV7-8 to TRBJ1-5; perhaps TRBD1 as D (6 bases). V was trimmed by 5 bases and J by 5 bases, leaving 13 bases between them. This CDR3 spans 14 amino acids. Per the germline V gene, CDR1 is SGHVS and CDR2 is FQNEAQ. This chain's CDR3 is CASSTQTGDQPQHF. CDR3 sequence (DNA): TGTGCCAGCAGCACTCAGACAGGAGATCAGCCCCAGCATTTT.

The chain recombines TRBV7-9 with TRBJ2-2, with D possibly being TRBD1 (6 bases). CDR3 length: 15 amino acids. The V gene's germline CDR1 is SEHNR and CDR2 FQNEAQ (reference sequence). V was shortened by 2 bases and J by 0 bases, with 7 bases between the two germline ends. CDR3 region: CASSLKGANTGELFF. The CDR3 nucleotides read TGTGCCAGCAGCTTAAAGGGGGCGAACACCGGGGAGCTGTTTTTT.

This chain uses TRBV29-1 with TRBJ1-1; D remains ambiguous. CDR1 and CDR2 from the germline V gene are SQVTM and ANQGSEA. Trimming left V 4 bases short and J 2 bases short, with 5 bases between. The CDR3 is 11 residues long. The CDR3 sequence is CSVGHNTEAFF. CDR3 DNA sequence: TGCAGCGTTGGACATAACACTGAAGCTTTCTTT.

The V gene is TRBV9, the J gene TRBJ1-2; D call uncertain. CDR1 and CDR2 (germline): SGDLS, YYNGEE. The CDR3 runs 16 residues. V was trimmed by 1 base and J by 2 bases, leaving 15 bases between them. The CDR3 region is CASSVTPLTGNYGYTF. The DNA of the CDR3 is TGTGCCAGCAGCGTAACTCCACTGACCGGGAACTATGGCTACACCTTC.

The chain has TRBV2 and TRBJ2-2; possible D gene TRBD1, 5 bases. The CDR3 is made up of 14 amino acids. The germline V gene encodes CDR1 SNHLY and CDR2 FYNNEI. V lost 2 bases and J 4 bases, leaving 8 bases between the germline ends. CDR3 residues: CASSEKGSTGELFF. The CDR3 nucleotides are TGTGCCAGCAGTGAAAAGGGGTCCACCGGGGAGCTGTTTTTT.

The CDR3 coding sequence is TGTGCCAGCAGCTTAGGGACTAGGGTCTACGAGCAGTACTTC. Amino acid sequence: CASSLGTRVYEQYF. The chain uses TRBV11-2 and TRBJ2-7, with 7 bases identical to TRBD2. The CDR3 loop spans 14 amino acids. With V trimmed by 1 base and J by 3 bases, 3 bases remained unmatched. Germline V lookup: CDR1 SGHAT, CDR2 FQNNGV.

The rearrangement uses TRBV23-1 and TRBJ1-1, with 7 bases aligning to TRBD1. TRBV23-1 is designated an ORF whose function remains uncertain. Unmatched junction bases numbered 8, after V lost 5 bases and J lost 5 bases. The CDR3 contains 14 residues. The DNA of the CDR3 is TGCGCCAGCAGTAATACAGGGGAGGGTACTGAAGCTTTCTTT. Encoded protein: CASSNTGEGTEAFF.

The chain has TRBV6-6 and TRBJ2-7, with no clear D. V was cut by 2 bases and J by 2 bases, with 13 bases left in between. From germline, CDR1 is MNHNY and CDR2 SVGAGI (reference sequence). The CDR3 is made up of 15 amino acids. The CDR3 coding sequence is TGTGCCAGCAGTTACCAGGCATTCTCTGCCTACGAGCAGTACTTC. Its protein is CASSYQAFSAYEQYF.

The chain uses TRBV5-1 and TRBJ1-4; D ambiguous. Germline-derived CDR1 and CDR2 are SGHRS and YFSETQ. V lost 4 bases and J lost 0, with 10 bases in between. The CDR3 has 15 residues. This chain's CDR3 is CASSPQLTTNEKLFF. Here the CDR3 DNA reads TGCGCCAGCAGCCCACAGCTAACAACTAATGAAAAACTGTTTTTT.

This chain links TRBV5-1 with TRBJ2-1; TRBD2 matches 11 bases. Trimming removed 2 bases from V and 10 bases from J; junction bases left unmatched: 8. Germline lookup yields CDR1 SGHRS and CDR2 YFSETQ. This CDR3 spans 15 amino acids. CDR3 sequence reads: CASSLTSGREQEQFF. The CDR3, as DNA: TGCGCCAGCAGCTTAACTAGCGGGAGAGAACAAGAGCAGTTCTTC.

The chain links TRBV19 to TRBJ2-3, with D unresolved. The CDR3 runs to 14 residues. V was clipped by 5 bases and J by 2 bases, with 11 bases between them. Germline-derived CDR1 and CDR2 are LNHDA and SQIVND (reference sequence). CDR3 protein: CASSVRVSTDTQYF. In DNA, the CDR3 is TGTGCCAGTAGTGTCAGAGTTTCCACAGATACGCAGTATTTT. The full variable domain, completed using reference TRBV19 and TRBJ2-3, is DGGITQSPKYLFRKEGQNVTLSCEQNLNHDAMYWYRQDPGQGLRLIYYSQIVNDFQKGDIAEGYSVSREKKESFPLTVTSAQKNPTAFYLCASSVRVSTDTQYFGPGTRLTVL.

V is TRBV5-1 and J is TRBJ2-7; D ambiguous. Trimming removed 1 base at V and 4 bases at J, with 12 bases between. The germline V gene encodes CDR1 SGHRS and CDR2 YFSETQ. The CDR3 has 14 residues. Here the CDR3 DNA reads TGCGCCAGCAGCTTGAACCCCCGGTGGTACGAGCAGTACTTC. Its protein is CASSLNPRWYEQYF.

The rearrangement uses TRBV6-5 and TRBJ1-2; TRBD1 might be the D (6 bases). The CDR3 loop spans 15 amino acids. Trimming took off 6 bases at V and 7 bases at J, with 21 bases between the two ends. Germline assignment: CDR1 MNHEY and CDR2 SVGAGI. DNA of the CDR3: TGTGCCAGCAGGCAAGGGGCAGGGGAAGCCTCTGGCTACACCTTC. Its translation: CASRQGAGEASGYTF.

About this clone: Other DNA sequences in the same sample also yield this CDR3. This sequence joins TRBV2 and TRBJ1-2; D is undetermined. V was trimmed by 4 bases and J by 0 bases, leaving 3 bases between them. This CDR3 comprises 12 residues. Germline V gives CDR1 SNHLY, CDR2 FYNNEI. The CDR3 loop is CASSGTNYGYTF. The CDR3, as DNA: TGTGCCAGCAGTGGAACTAACTATGGCTACACCTTC.

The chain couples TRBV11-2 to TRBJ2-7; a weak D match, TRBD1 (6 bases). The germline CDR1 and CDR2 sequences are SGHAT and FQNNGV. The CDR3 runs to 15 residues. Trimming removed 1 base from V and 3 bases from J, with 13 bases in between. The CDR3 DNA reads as TGTGCCAGCAGCTTAGCCGTGGGACACAACTACGAGCAGTACTTC. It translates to CASSLAVGHNYEQYF.

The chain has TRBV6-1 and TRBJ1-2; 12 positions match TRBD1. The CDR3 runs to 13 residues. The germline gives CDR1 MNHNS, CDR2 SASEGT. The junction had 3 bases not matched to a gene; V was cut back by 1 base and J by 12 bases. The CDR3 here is CASSEGDRGQDTF. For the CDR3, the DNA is TGTGCCAGCAGTGAAGGGGACAGGGGGCAGGACACCTTC.

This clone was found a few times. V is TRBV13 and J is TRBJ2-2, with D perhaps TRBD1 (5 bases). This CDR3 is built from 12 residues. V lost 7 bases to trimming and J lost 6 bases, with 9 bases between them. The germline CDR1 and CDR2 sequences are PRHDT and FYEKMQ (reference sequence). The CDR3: CASMWGPGELFF. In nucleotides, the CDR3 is TGTGCCAGCATGTGGGGCCCCGGGGAGCTGTTTTTT.

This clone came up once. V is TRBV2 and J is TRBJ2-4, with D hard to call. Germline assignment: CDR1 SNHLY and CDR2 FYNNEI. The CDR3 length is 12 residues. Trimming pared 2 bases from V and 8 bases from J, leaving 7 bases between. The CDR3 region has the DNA TGTGCCAGCAGTGAATCTGGCGACATTCAGTACTTC. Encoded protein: CASSESGDIQYF. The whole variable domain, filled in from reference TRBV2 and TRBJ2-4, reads EPEVTQTPSHQVTQMGQEVILRCVPISNHLYFYWYRQILGQKVEFLVSFYNNEISEKSEIFDDQFSVERPDGSNFTLKIRSTKLEDSAMYFCASSESGDIQYFGAGTRLSVL.

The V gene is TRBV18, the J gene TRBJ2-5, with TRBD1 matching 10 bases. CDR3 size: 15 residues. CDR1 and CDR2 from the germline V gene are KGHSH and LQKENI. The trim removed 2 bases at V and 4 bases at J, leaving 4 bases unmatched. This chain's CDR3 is CASSPKGDRGETQYF. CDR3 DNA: TGTGCCAGCTCACCAAAGGGGGACAGGGGAGAGACCCAGTACTTC. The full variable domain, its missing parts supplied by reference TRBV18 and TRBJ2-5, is NAGVMQNPRHLVRRRGQEARLRCSPMKGHSHVYWYRQLPEEGLKFMVYLQKENIIDESGMPKERFSAEFPKEGPSILRIQQVVRGDSAAYFCASSPKGDRGETQYFGPGTRLLVL.

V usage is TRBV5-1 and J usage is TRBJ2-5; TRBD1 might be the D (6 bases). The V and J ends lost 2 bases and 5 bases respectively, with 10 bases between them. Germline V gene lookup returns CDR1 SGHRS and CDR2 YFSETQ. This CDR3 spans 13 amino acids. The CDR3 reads CASSLQGPETQYF. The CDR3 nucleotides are TGCGCCAGCAGCTTACAGGGACCTGAGACCCAGTACTTC.

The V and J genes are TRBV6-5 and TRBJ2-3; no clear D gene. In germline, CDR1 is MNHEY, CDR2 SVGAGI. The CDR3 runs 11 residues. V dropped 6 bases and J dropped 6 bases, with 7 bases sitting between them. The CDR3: CASRAQDTQYF. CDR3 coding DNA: TGTGCCAGCAGGGCCCAGGATACGCAGTATTTT.

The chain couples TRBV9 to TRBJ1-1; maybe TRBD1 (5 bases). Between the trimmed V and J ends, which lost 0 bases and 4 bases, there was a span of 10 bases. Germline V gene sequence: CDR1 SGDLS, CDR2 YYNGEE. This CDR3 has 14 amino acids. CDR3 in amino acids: CASSVDVGGTEAFF. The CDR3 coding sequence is TGTGCCAGCAGCGTAGATGTGGGGGGCACTGAAGCTTTCTTT.

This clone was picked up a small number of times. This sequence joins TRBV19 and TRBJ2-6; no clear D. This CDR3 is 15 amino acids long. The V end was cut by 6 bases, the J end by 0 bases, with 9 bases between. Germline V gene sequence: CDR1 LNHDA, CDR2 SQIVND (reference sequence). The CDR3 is CASSAISSGANVLTF. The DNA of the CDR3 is TGTGCCAGTAGCGCGATCAGCTCTGGGGCCAACGTCCTGACTTTC.